This T cell receptor (beta chain) appears in the sequencing data of a study of identical twins. There are 16 residues in the CDR3. Looked up from germline, CDR1 is DFQATT and CDR2 is SNEGSKA (reference sequence). V lost 1 base and J lost 2, with 17 bases in between. TCRdb itself ran the 5' RACE reads through MiXCR, one entry per CDR3 protein. Here the sample spans around 240,000 distinct CDR3 sequences, roughly a tenth being singletons. The receptor's source is a middle-aged man in good health. The J gene is TRBJ1-2, the V gene TRBV20-1; D is undetermined. The sequencing input was memory T cells sorted from blood. The CDR3 region has the DNA TGCAGTGCTAGAGTCGGGCCGATTGGCAGCAACTATGGCTACACCTTC. As protein: CSARVGPIGSNYGYTF.